The TCR beta chain described here comes from a study of cytomegalovirus exposure and HLA in healthy donors. Study-wide findings and caveats: It was assumed in the presence/absence analyses that sequencing depth was roughly uniform across donors. HLA alleles were associated with roughly 15,000 TCR beta sequences in a later analysis at 0.05 false discovery rate. V segments that were indistinguishable, TRBV6-2 and TRBV6-3 among them, were omitted from analysis.

The PCR made use of 60 Vbeta and 13 Jbeta primers. The method was immunoSEQ multiplex PCR; TCRdb's version includes in-frame clones alone and lacks a portion of them. The table includes under 250,000 clones, around 81% detected once. Of note for this clone: Its target is unknown.

Donors had nominal health at sampling but likely had unrecorded immune exposures. The junction had 9 bases not matched to a gene; V was cut back by 7 bases and J by 12 bases. This CDR3 comprises 12 residues. Germline lookup yields CDR1 WNHNN and CDR2 SYGVQD (reference sequence). The sequenced material came from PBMCs. This chain uses TRBV10-1 with TRBJ2-7, with 10 bases fitting TRBD2. This receptor was identified in a woman aged 55-69 years in good health and CMV-seropositive. The CDR3 is CASTPSSGRLYF. The CDR3 DNA follows: TGCGCCAGCACCCCGTCTAGCGGGAGACTGTACTTC.